These 11 T cell receptor beta chains were all obtained from the same sample, sequenced in a study of early T cells in non-severe SARS-CoV-2 infection. TCRdb reanalysed the 5' RACE reads using MiXCR and keeps one entry per CDR3 protein. The sample consists of 85,000 to 100,000 distinct CDR3 sequences, roughly 9.6% of them appearing once. Specimen: whole blood. The receptors come from an adult who was a healthcare worker with PCR-confirmed SARS-CoV-2 infection or an uninfected control (not recorded which).

This clonotype was counted ten times or more. CDR3 in DNA: TGTGCCAGCAGCTTCGCCGCCGGGTACTCCGCCACTGAAGCTTTCTTT. Translation gives CASSFAAGYSATEAFF. V and J are TRBV5-5 and TRBJ1-1; D call uncertain. Per the germline V gene, CDR1 is SGHKS and CDR2 is YYEKEE (reference sequence). V was pared by 2 bases and J by 4 bases, with 18 bases between. This CDR3 region has 16 residues. The full variable domain, rest sourced from reference TRBV5-5 and TRBJ1-1, is DAGVTQSPTHLIKTRGQQVTLRCSPISGHKSVSWYQQVLGQGPQFIFQYYEKEERGRGNFPDRFSARQFPNYSSELNVNALLLGDSALYLCASSFAAGYSATEAFFGQGTRLTVV.

A word on this clonotype: The junction differs from germline at one of its ends, possibly a read error. CDR3 sequence (DNA): TGCGCCAGCAGTTTGGACAGGCCCGAAAAACTGTTTTTT. Translated, it gives CASSLDRPEKLFF. The chain has TRBV5-1 and TRBJ1-4; 7 bases are a match to TRBD1. There are 13 residues in the CDR3. Germline V gives CDR1 SGHRS, CDR2 YFSETQ.

This clonotype was found a few times. The V call is TRBV20-1, the J call TRBJ1-3; 9 bases fit TRBD1. V lost 3 bases to trimming and J lost 2 bases; unmatched junction nucleotides: 8. The CDR3 extends over 16 amino acids. CDR1 DFQATT and CDR2 SNEGSKA come from the germline V gene (reference sequence). DNA of the CDR3: TGCAGTGCTAGGGACCCGAGACAGGGGGCTGGAAACACCATATATTTT. It encodes CSARDPRQGAGNTIYF.

This clonotype was seen many times. The V gene is TRBV5-1, the J gene TRBJ1-2; 7 nucleotides agree with TRBD1. The germline V gene has CDR1 SGHRS and CDR2 YFSETQ. Trimming cost V 3 bases and J 4 bases; bases outside gene matches: 3. There are 13 residues in the CDR3. The CDR3 region has the DNA TGCGCCAGCAGCTCTGGACAGGCCTATGGCTACACCTTC. Translating gives CASSSGQAYGYTF.

This clonotype was counted many times. This sequence joins TRBV11-2 and TRBJ2-7; D is possibly TRBD2 (7 bases). Germline V gene lookup returns CDR1 SGHAT and CDR2 FQNNGV. V lost 5 bases to trimming and J lost 0 bases, with 14 bases between them. This CDR3 region has 15 residues. The CDR3 spells CASSPRGASSYEQYF. The CDR3 DNA sequence: TGTGCCAGCAGCCCCCGGGGGGCAAGCTCCTACGAGCAGTACTTC.

This clonotype occurred many times. Since no conserved phenylalanine or tryptophan closes the CDR3, a read error is the likely cause. This chain connects TRBV5-1 to TRBJ2-7; 7 bases map to TRBD1. The CDR3 runs 14 residues. The ends lost 2 bases at V and 3 bases at J; junction bases unmatched: 5. Germline V gives CDR1 SGHRS, CDR2 YFSETQ. CDR3 coding DNA: TGCGCCAGCAGCTTCCGGCAGGGGGACTACGAGCAGTACCTC. Its protein is CASSFRQGDYEQYL.

The table lists this clonotype with a few counts. The V gene is TRBV20-1, the J gene TRBJ1-5, with a tentative D call TRBD1 (6 bases). Trimming shortened V by 3 bases and J by 5 bases, and 11 bases separated the two germline ends. Germline values: CDR1 DFQATT, CDR2 SNEGSKA (reference sequence). This CDR3 is built from 13 residues. CDR3 nucleotide sequence: TGCAGTGCTAGGGGGGGCCTAGATCAGCCCCAGCATTTT. Translation: CSARGGLDQPQHF.

V is TRBV28 and J is TRBJ2-1; 8 nucleotides line up with TRBD2. Germline CDR1 MDHEN, CDR2 SYDVKM. The V gene end was trimmed by 6 bases and the J gene end by 5 bases; junction bases not matched to a gene: 12. The CDR3 sequence is 16 residues long. CDR3 DNA: TGTGCCAGCAGCATACTAGCGGCCCCTTCCGACAATGAGCAGTTCTTC. Translated, it gives CASSILAAPSDNEQFF.

This chain links TRBV6-5 with TRBJ2-3; D unresolved. The CDR3 covers 14 residues. The germline V and J ends were trimmed by 1 base and 0 bases, with 5 bases remaining between them. CDR1 and CDR2 from the germline V gene are MNHEY and SVGAGI. This chain's CDR3 is CASSYLTSTDTQYF. The CDR3 DNA reads as TGTGCCAGCAGTTACTTGACAAGCACAGATACGCAGTATTTT.

This clonotype showed up many times. The rearrangement joins TRBV18 to TRBJ2-7; a possible D gene is TRBD2 (6 bases). V lost 3 bases, J lost 3 bases, and 18 bases lay in between. This CDR3 spans 16 amino acids. Looked up from germline, CDR1 is KGHSH and CDR2 is LQKENI. The CDR3 here is CASSPSRSGRGYEQYF. DNA for the CDR3: TGTGCCAGCTCACCCTCGCGATCAGGGCGGGGCTACGAGCAGTACTTC.

This clonotype was observed at least ten times. The J gene is TRBJ2-6, the V gene TRBV6-2 or TRBV6-3; no firm D call. Germline loops: CDR1 MNHEY, CDR2 SVGEGT. V was cut by 7 bases and J by 0 bases, with 19 bases left in between. The CDR3 sequence is 18 residues long. In nucleotides, the CDR3 is TGTGCCAGCAACTGGCCAGGATCTAGGACCTCTGGGGCCAACGTCCTGACTTTC. Amino acid sequence: CASNWPGSRTSGANVLTF.